Presented here are 11 T cell receptor beta chains from one specimen sequenced in a study of neurological immune-mediated disorders. TCRdb independently ran MiXCR on the 5' RACE reads; one entry per CDR3 protein. This table has 84,000 or so distinct CDR3 sequences, around 14% appearing once. The sample's time point: longitudinal time-point 2. Sample: PBMCs. The origin of the receptors is a female donor with HTLV-1-associated myelopathy (HAM/TSP).

This clonotype was counted many times. The chain is built from TRBV7-2 and TRBJ2-3, with 10 bases identical to TRBD2. The V gene's germline CDR1 is SGHTA and CDR2 FQGNSA. The CDR3 is made up of 16 amino acids. J gave up 5 bases and V 0 bases, and 5 bases lay outside the gene matches. DNA of the CDR3: TGTGCCAGCAGCTTAGCTAGCGGGGGGCCGATAGATACGCAGTATTTT. Its protein product is CASSLASGGPIDTQYF.

Within the sample, this clonotype is medium-sized. The chain links TRBV12-3 or TRBV12-4 to TRBJ2-1, with TRBD2 matching 8 bases. The CDR3 extends over 13 amino acids. Unmatched junction bases numbered 6, after V lost 3 bases and J lost 11 bases. CDR3 loop: CASSFLTSGKQFF. The CDR3 DNA is TGTGCCAGCAGTTTTTTAACTAGCGGTAAGCAGTTCTTC.

This clonotype occurred many times. DNA of the CDR3: TGCGCCAGCAGTAGGGGGTACCAAGAGACCCAGTACTTC. Protein product: CASSRGYQETQYF. The rearrangement links TRBV5-1 to TRBJ2-5; D possibly corresponds to TRBD1 (6 bases). V lost 5 bases to trimming and J lost 0 bases, with 8 bases between them. Germline V gene lookup returns CDR1 SGHRS and CDR2 YFSETQ. This CDR3 is built from 13 residues.

This clonotype was recorded many times. The chain links TRBV20-1 to TRBJ2-1; 12 bases line up with TRBD1. Germline-derived CDR1 and CDR2 are DFQATT and SNEGSKA (reference sequence). V was pared by 2 bases and J by 3 bases, with 5 bases of the junction left unmatched. CDR3 size: 16 residues. Written as DNA, the CDR3 is TGCAGTGCTAGACGGGACAGGGGGCGCCTCTACAATGAGCAGTTCTTC. Translation: CSARRDRGRLYNEQFF.

This clonotype was counted many times. This chain uses TRBV3-1 with TRBJ2-1; the D is unclear. The V gene's germline CDR1 is LGHDT and CDR2 YNNKEL (reference sequence). The CDR3 sequence is 12 residues long. Trimming pared 3 bases from V and 5 bases from J, leaving 5 bases between. CDR3 DNA sequence: TGTGCCAGCAGCCACCAGCACAATGAGCAGTTCTTC. This encodes CASSHQHNEQFF.

This clonotype was counted ten times or more. The chain is built from TRBV3-1 and TRBJ2-4; a possible D gene is TRBD2 (5 bases). The ends were cut back, 1 base at V and 0 bases at J, with 13 bases in the middle. The CDR3 length is 17 residues. Per the germline V gene, CDR1 is LGHDT and CDR2 is YNNKEL (reference sequence). The CDR3 sequence: CASSQGSGVGAKNIQYF. CDR3 nucleotides: TGTGCCAGCAGCCAAGGATCCGGGGTAGGAGCCAAAAACATTCAGTACTTC.

Remarks on this clonotype: Its ends do not fully match the called genes, so a read error is possible. This chain connects TRBV5-1 to TRBJ2-2; maybe TRBD2 (5 bases). This CDR3 has 15 amino acids. Germline CDR1 and CDR2: SGHRS and YFSETQ. The chain's CDR3 is CASSTGRAPTGEPFF. The DNA of the CDR3 is TGCGCCAGCAGCACCGGACGAGCCCCCACCGGGGAGCCGTTTTTT.

In its sample, this clonotype was seen many times. The chain is built from TRBV11-2 and TRBJ1-2, with D uncertain. V lost 1 base and J 7 bases, leaving 16 bases between the germline ends. Looked up from germline, CDR1 is SGHAT and CDR2 is FQNNGV. The CDR3 length is 15 residues. The CDR3 nucleotides are TGTGCCAGCAGCTTAGCAGTTCCGGGAAAGTCTGGCTACACCTTC. Encoded protein: CASSLAVPGKSGYTF.

The table lists this clonotype with many counts. V usage is TRBV24-1 and J usage is TRBJ2-1, with D maybe TRBD2 (5 bases). There are 16 residues in the CDR3. Germline V gene sequence: CDR1 KGHDR, CDR2 SFDVKD. Trimming shortened V by 3 bases and J by 6 bases, and 17 bases separated the two germline ends. The CDR3 region is CATSDPGRGKGNEQFF. In DNA form, the CDR3 reads TGTGCCACCAGTGATCCGGGTAGAGGGAAGGGCAATGAGCAGTTCTTC.

This clonotype turned up a few times. A much larger clone is a single base away; this may be a read error. This chain joins TRBV7-2 and TRBJ2-5; no definite D call. Germline lookup yields CDR1 SGHTA and CDR2 FQGNSA. This CDR3 spans 14 amino acids. The chain's CDR3 is CANSQRRRQETQYF. In nucleotides, the CDR3 is TGTGCCAACAGCCAGCGACGGAGACAAGAGACCCAGTACTTC.

The sample holds many counts of this clonotype. The V call is TRBV5-1, the J call TRBJ2-7; D possibly uses TRBD1 or TRBD2 (7 bases each). The CDR3 has 15 amino acids. CDR1 SGHRS and CDR2 YFSETQ come from the germline V gene. Trimming cost V 1 base and J 2 bases, with 13 bases left between them. CDR3: CASSLSQGGAYEQYF. CDR3 bases: TGCGCCAGCAGCTTGTCCCAGGGGGGGGCCTACGAGCAGTACTTC.